The entry that follows covers one T cell receptor (beta chain) sequence. This sample stems from a study of STAT5B mutations in CD4+ large granular lymphocyte leukemia. Some clones are missing from TCRdb's copy, which holds only in-frame ones; the method was immunoSEQ multiplex PCR. The sample records nearly 35,000 clones, 87% being singletons. The V gene's germline CDR1 is SGHTA and CDR2 FQGNSA. J gave up 8 bases and V 5 bases, and 16 bases lay outside the gene matches. This CDR3 comprises 17 residues. Sequences were obtained from CD4+ T cells from blood buffy coats. The receptor was derived from a human donor in good health. This rearrangement joins TRBV7-2 to TRBJ2-4; TRBD2 agrees at 9 bases. CDR3 loop: CASSQGVAGGPRHIQYF. The CDR3 nucleotides read TGTGCCAGCAGCCAGGGGGTTGCGGGAGGGCCTAGGCACATTCAGTACTTC.